This TCR beta chain was identified during a study of identical twins. Regarding the study as a whole: Donors were not followed over many years; analysis was cross-sectional. The more abundant beta clonotypes in cord blood had fewer insertions, and memory repertoires did not show this.

This clonotype has a count of ten or more. Its specificity is not known. Template switching introduced a universal primer site, and the cDNA bore unique molecular identifiers. TCRdb reprocessed the 5' RACE reads via MiXCR and lists one record per CDR3 protein. The table lists hundreds of thousands of distinct CDR3 sequences, 8.5% to 9% of them singletons. This CDR3 region has 13 residues. The V and J ends lost 6 bases and 3 bases, in that order; junction bases with no gene match: 1. Germline V lookup: CDR1 ENHRY, CDR2 SYGVKD. The sample was also reused in another study, on yellow fever vaccine responses in identical twins.

What was sequenced was PBMCs. This chain joins TRBV10-3 and TRBJ2-3; 9 nucleotides match TRBD2. The receptor was isolated from a woman between 18 and 29 years old in good health. As DNA, the CDR3 is TGTGCCATCAGGGCGGGAGGGACAGATACGCAGTATTTT. Its translation is CAIRAGGTDTQYF.